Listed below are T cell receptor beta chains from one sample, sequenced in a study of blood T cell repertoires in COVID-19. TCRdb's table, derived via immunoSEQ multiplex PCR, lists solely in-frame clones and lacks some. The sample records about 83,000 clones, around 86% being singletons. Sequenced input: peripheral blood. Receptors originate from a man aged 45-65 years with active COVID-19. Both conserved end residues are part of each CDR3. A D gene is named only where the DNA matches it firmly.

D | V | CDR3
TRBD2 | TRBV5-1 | CASSLFLNGGRGVNEQFF
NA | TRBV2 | CASSEVIGASYEQYF
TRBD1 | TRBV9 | CASSGQGKGYGYTF
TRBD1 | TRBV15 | CATSRDRGSSNYGYTF
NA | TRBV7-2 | CASSLSADSFNEKLFF
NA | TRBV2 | CASSADSLSVGYTF
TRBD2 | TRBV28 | CASSLTSGRAHNEQFF
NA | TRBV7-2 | CASSPPGGANNSPLHF
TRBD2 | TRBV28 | CASSPRRRLAANTGELFF
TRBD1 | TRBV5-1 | CASSPGTGAQETQYF
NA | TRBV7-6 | CASSLVRQAQETQYF
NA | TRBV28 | CASSRTGFNSPLHF
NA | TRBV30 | CAWSVHSGGAATNEKLFF
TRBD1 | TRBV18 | CASSEKTGTAYGYTF
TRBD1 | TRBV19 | CASSIEGRGTGELFF
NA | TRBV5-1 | CASSWDSTGETQYF
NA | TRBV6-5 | CASTVRGMNTEAFF
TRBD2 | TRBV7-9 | CASSSTSGPYNEQFF
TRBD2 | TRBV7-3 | CASSLSGTSGRDEQFF
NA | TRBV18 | CATSGPSSYEQYF
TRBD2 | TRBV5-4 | CASSTRTSGRGANEQFF
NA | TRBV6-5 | CASSYSRGGDQPQHF
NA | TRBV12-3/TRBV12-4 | CASTPGLGTEAFF
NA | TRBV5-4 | CASSSAVSYYEQYF
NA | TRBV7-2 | CASSLGGVGPSYGYTF
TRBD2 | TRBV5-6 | CASSLTSGGSTDTQYF
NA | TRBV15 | CATSRDLAGREQYF
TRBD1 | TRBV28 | CASKPGQTYEQYF
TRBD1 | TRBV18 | CASSSRQGAYNEQFF
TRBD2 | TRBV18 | CASSPRTRKYEQYF
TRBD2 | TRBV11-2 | CASSFLAGASYNEQFF
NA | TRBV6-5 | CASSTTGSQPQHF
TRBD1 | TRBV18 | CASSRDRNSYEQYF
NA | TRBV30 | CAWSRDYGYTF
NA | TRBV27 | CASGPAGNTEAFF
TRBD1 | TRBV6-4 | CASSDSNRGYGYTF
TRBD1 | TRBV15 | CATSRDKRGRWTGELFF
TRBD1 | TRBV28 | CASSFIGGGTEAFF
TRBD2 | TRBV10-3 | CAISEGLAAYEQYF
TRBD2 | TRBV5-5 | CASSYLSLGREEFF
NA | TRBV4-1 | CASSPYPRTDGDTEAFF
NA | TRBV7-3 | CASSASGNSIQPQHF
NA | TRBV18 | CASSPSRESSGNTIYF
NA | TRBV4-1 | CASSPSQGPRMNTEAFF
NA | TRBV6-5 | CASRMTDHYGYTF
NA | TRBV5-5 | CASTMGPPNTGELFF
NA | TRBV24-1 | CATSVKGKNTIYF
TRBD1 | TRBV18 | CASSPRDRRGTEAFF
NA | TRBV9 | CASSPSSYEQYF
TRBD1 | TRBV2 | CASIGQGAKLNTEAFF
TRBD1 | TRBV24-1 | CATSPGQGASPYNEQFF
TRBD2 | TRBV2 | CASRRTSGVTDTQYF
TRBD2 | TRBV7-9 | CASSLGTSGMTDTQYF
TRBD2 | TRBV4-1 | CASSQEGSGNPEQYF